Listed here are 18 T cell receptor beta chains from one sample, sequenced in a study of T cells in tuberculosis. Clones were read by immunoSEQ multiplex PCR, and TCRdb kept only the in-frame ones, dropping some. In the table there are 37,000 or so clones, around 93% of which are singletons. Sequencing was carried out using PBMCs. These receptors came from a donor between 10 and 35 years old with latent tuberculosis or without tuberculosis infection. Some clones in this sample may be carry-over from other donors' samples.

The V gene is TRBV4-3, the J gene TRBJ2-1; TRBD2 matches 9 bases. The CDR3 runs to 17 residues. Germline V gene data show CDR1 as LGHNA and CDR2 as YSLEER. V shed 0 bases, J shed 6 bases, and the junction held 9 bases outside the gene matches. In DNA form, the CDR3 reads TGCGCCAGCAGCCAAGATTCCATTAGCGGGGGTCGCAATGAGCAGTTCTTC. Encoded protein: CASSQDSISGGRNEQFF.

The rearrangement uses TRBV6-5 and TRBJ2-3, with 9 bases lining up with TRBD2. CDR3 size: 15 residues. Per the germline V gene, CDR1 is MNHEY and CDR2 is SVGAGI. V gave up 2 bases and J gave up 4 bases; unmatched junction bases: 4. The CDR3: CASSYVGGGADTQYF. For the CDR3, the DNA is TGTGCCAGCAGTTACGTCGGCGGGGGGGCAGATACGCAGTATTTT.

The genes are TRBV5-1 and TRBJ2-2, with TRBD2 matching over 11 bases. The V gene's germline CDR1 is SGHRS and CDR2 YFSETQ. The V and J ends lost 5 bases and 0 bases, in that order; junction bases with no gene match: 3. The CDR3 totals 16 residues. The CDR3 is CASRKGLAANTGELFF. The CDR3 DNA reads as TGCGCCAGCAGGAAGGGACTAGCGGCGAACACCGGGGAGCTGTTTTTT. Combining the CDR3 with reference TRBV5-1 and TRBJ2-2 gives the whole variable domain KAGVTQTPRYLIKTRGQQVTLSCSPISGHRSVSWYQQTPGQGLQFLFEYFSETQRNKGNFPGRFSGRQFSNSRSEMNVSTLELGDSALYLCASRKGLAANTGELFFGEGSRLTVL.

The rearrangement uses TRBV19 and TRBJ1-5; D call uncertain. Germline assignment: CDR1 LNHDA and CDR2 SQIVND (reference sequence). The CDR3 covers 14 residues. Deletions cut 2 bases from V and 5 bases from J, with 10 bases between. The CDR3 spells CASSILGVDQPQHF. The CDR3 DNA reads TGTGCCAGTAGTATACTAGGCGTCGATCAGCCCCAGCATTTT.

V and J are TRBV6-1 and TRBJ1-2, with a possible D match to TRBD1 (5 bases). This CDR3 contains 15 residues. V lost 1 base and J lost 4, with 13 bases in between. The germline CDR1 and CDR2 sequences are MNHNS and SASEGT. Here the CDR3 DNA reads TGTGCCAGCAGTGAAGAGCAGGGCGGTTCCTATGGCTACACCTTC. Protein product: CASSEEQGGSYGYTF.

This clone was detected only once. The rearrangement uses TRBV30 and TRBJ2-3; D might be TRBD1 (7 bases). V was pared by 1 base and J by 6 bases, with 14 bases between. Germline V CDR1 and CDR2: GTSNPN, SVGIG (reference sequence). This CDR3 has 14 amino acids. CDR3 nucleotide sequence: TGTGCCTGGAGTGGGACTTCAGGGGGGGATACGCAGTATTTT. Translated, it gives CAWSGTSGGDTQYF.

Only one count was recorded for this clone. The chain combines TRBV4-1 with TRBJ1-4; D is uncertain. V lost 0 bases and J lost 3, with 17 bases in between. This CDR3 has 18 amino acids. Germline V gene lookup returns CDR1 MGHRA and CDR2 YSYEKL. The CDR3 DNA reads TGCGCCAGCAGCCAAGATTTTAGGAGGGTCAGAGCTAATGAAAAACTGTTTTTT. Translating it yields CASSQDFRRVRANEKLFF.

The chain combines TRBV10-3 with TRBJ2-1, with D hard to call. This CDR3 region has 12 residues. CDR1 is ENHRY, CDR2 SYGVKD, per germline. Trimming cost V 5 bases and J 8 bases, with 10 bases left between them. For the CDR3, the DNA is TGTGCCATCAGTTATAGTATCCATGAGCAGTTCTTC. It encodes CAISYSIHEQFF.

The V and J genes are TRBV7-2 and TRBJ2-7, with 12 bases that match TRBD2. The V gene end was trimmed by 1 base and the J gene end by 4 bases; junction bases not matched to a gene: 14. The CDR3 contains 19 residues. Germline V lookup: CDR1 SGHTA, CDR2 FQGNSA. The CDR3 protein is CASSLGPGLAGGDHYEQYF. In DNA form, the CDR3 reads TGTGCCAGCAGCTTAGGTCCGGGACTAGCGGGCGGGGATCATTACGAGCAGTACTTC.

CDR3 coding DNA: TGTGCCAGCAGTGATGGGGCTAGCGGGGGCACAGATACGCAGTATTTT. It is translated as CASSDGASGGTDTQYF. The J gene is TRBJ2-3, the V gene TRBV6-4; 9 bases line up with TRBD2. Losses at the gene ends were 3 bases for V and 1 base for J; bases not matched to a gene: 5. Germline V gives CDR1 MRHNA, CDR2 SNTAGT. This CDR3 comprises 16 residues.

The count of this clone is one. The chain employs TRBV28 and TRBJ2-1; D ambiguous. The germline V and J ends were trimmed by 2 bases and 9 bases, with 8 bases remaining between them. Germline CDR1 and CDR2: MDHEN and SYDVKM. The CDR3 totals 12 residues. In DNA form, the CDR3 reads TGTGCCAGCAGTTTACGCCGGAGTGAGCAGTTCTTC. Its protein is CASSLRRSEQFF.

Concerning this clone itself: One junction end disagrees with the germline gene, perhaps due to a read error. The V call is TRBV5-4, the J call TRBJ1-2, with 7 nucleotides matching TRBD1. The length of the CDR3 is 14 residues. Germline V gene lookup returns CDR1 SGHNT and CDR2 YYREEE (reference sequence). CDR3 protein: CASSLPGQNYGYTF. CDR3 bases: TGTGCCAGTAGCTTACCGGGACAGAACTATGGCTACACCTTC.

The table lists this clone with a count of one. The rearrangement links TRBV2 to TRBJ1-3, with D perhaps matching TRBD1 (5 bases). Germline CDR1 and CDR2: SNHLY and FYNNEI. The CDR3 runs 16 residues. V was pared by 9 bases and J by 0 bases, with 18 bases between. In DNA form, the CDR3 reads TGTGCCAGTCAACGGGGGATGATGAACTCTGGAAACACCATATATTTT. This encodes CASQRGMMNSGNTIYF.

This rearrangement joins TRBV7-2 to TRBJ1-1, with a weak D call TRBD1 (6 bases). V lost 2 bases, J lost 3 bases, and 10 bases lay in between. The CDR3 is 14 residues long. Germline V CDR1 and CDR2: SGHTA, FQGNSA. CDR3 sequence reads: CASSLQGFYTEAFF. The CDR3 region has the DNA TGTGCCAGCAGCTTACAGGGGTTCTACACTGAAGCTTTCTTT.

This clone came up once. The V and J genes are TRBV25-1 and TRBJ1-2, with D uncertain. This CDR3 contains 13 residues. Trimming cost V 3 bases and J 5 bases, with 10 bases left between them. Germline V lookup: CDR1 MGHDK, CDR2 SYGVNS. CDR3 protein: CASSDRRMYGYTF. The CDR3 DNA follows: TGTGCCAGCAGTGACCGGAGGATGTATGGCTACACCTTC.

The V call is TRBV27, the J call TRBJ1-5; TRBD1 matches 7 bases. CDR1 MNHEY and CDR2 SMNVEV come from the germline V gene (reference sequence). Trimming at V came to 0 bases and at J to 2 bases, leaving 7 bases not matched to a gene. CDR3 length: 17 residues. As DNA, the CDR3 is TGTGCCAGCAGTTTATCTCGGCAGGGGGTGGGCAATCAGCCCCAGCATTTT. This codes for CASSLSRQGVGNQPQHF.

The chain employs TRBV6-1 and TRBJ1-5; TRBD1 matches 10 bases. The CDR3 totals 19 residues. Germline-derived CDR1 and CDR2 are MNHNS and SASEGT. V shed 3 bases, J shed 4 bases, and the junction held 15 bases outside the gene matches. The CDR3 DNA reads as TGTGCCAGCAGTGACGAAACCGCCGACAGGGGGCTATGGAATCAGCCCCAGCATTTT. This gives the protein CASSDETADRGLWNQPQHF.

In this sample, this clone turned up a few times. The chain recombines TRBV2 with TRBJ2-7; D is ambiguous. V shed 4 bases and J shed 2 bases, with 9 bases lying between them. Germline V CDR1 and CDR2: SNHLY, FYNNEI. The CDR3 covers 13 residues. CDR3 nucleotide sequence: TGTGCCAGCAGTGTAGCCAGAACCTACGAGCAGTACTTC. It encodes CASSVARTYEQYF.